Here is one T cell receptor beta chain with its context. As yet, its antigen is unknown. This CDR3 is also generated by other DNA sequences in the sample. The data derive from a study of PD-L1 blockade in urothelial cancer. Study information: The year 2014 saw patients start atezolizumab, 1,200 mg intravenously every 3 weeks. Males with bladder-origin urothelial cancer constituted about 90% of the roughly 30 patients. Study-wide results and caveats: Enhanced expansion of tumor-associated blood clones at 3 weeks characterized durable-benefit patients. Prediction of better survival came from below-median pretreatment blood TCR clonality.

The CDR3 runs to 14 residues. From germline, CDR1 is SGHRS and CDR2 YFSETQ. Between the trimmed V and J ends, which lost 1 base and 0 bases, there was a span of 5 bases. Using immunoSEQ multiplex PCR, the repertoire was profiled, and TCRdb retains in-frame clones only, with some absent. The table includes approximately 100,000 clones, around 85% detected once. The source material was PBMCs, sampled around atezolizumab (anti-PD-L1) treatment. This chain uses TRBV5-1 with TRBJ2-1; D uncertain. The TCR sequence derives from a man aged 50 to 60 with urothelial cancer. The CDR3 DNA is TGCGCCAGCAGCTTGCGGAGCTCCTACAATGAGCAGTTCTTC. Its translation is CASSLRSSYNEQFF.